This T cell receptor (beta chain) was obtained from a study of vaccination and CD4 T cells after COVID-19. About this clonotype: Its antigen is not identified.

Germline values: CDR1 ENHRY, CDR2 SYGVKD. Trimming stripped 3 bases from V and 4 bases from J, with 13 bases between. This CDR3 has 14 residues. Sequenced with the Oncomine TCR Beta short-read assay was DNA taken from cultured CD4+ T cells. TCRdb independently ran MiXCR on the PCR reads; one entry per CDR3 protein. Of approximately 14,000 distinct CDR3 sequences listed, 34% are singletons. The sample's treatment: approximately 9-day PBMC culture with coronavirus spike peptide pools or control peptides (ViraFEST assay). IL-2 (roughly 10 IU/ml) and peptide pools (about 9 ug/ml) were added to cultures of approximately 2 million PBMCs per well.

The TCR originated in a human donor with COVID-19. Sequenced sample: cultured CD4+ T cells from blood. The V and J genes are TRBV10-3 and TRBJ2-7; D might be TRBD1 (6 bases). CDR3 nucleotides: TGTGCCATCAGTGATTACACAGGGATTTACGAGCAGTACTTC. It yields the protein CAISDYTGIYEQYF.